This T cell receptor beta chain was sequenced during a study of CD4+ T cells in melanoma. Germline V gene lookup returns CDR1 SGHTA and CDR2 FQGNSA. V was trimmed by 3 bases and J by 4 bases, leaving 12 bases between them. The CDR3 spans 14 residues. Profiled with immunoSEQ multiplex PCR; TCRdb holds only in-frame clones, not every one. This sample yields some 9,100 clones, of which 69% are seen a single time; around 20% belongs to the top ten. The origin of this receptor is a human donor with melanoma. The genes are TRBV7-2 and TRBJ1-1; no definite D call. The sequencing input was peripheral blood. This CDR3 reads CASSFGGLGTEAFF. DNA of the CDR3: TGTGCCAGCAGCTTTGGAGGTCTGGGCACTGAAGCTTTCTTT.